Listed here are 25 T cell receptor beta chains from one sample, sequenced in a study of blood T cells in healthy people across ages. Combining a sample-barcoded 5' primer with a J-beta primer mix, a second PCR ran for about 7 to 11 cycles. MiXCR, applied by TCRdb to the 5' RACE reads, yields one record per CDR3 protein. The sample has approximately 810,000 distinct CDR3 sequences; around 30% are singletons. Input material: blood. Receptors were obtained from an elderly woman in good health.

This chain connects TRBV19 to TRBJ2-5, with 9 bases identical to TRBD1. The J call may be wrong; the DNA end is better matched by TRBJ2-7. Germline CDR1 and CDR2: LNHDA and SQIVND (reference sequence). There are 15 residues in the CDR3. The CDR3 DNA reads TGTGCCAGTAGTCCGCAGGGACAGGGTCAGTACGAGCAGTACTTC. It translates to CASSPQGQGQYEQYF.

This clonotype has at least ten counts. This chain uses TRBV6-2 or TRBV6-3 with TRBJ1-2; 8 bases are a match to TRBD1. Looked up from germline, CDR1 is MNHEY and CDR2 is SVGEGT. Germline trimming cut 5 bases from V and 2 bases from J; bases unmatched to any gene: 4. The CDR3 consists of 14 residues. This chain's CDR3 is CASSRQGINYGYTF. The CDR3 DNA sequence: TGTGCCAGCAGTCGACAGGGGATCAACTATGGCTACACCTTC.

This clonotype was seen more than once but under ten times. This may arise from a read error, as a much more abundant clone is one base away. The chain joins TRBV5-1 to TRBJ2-1, with 7 bases aligning to TRBD1. The CDR3 runs 18 residues. Germline CDR1 is SGHRS and CDR2 is YFSETQ. The CDR3 loop reads CASSLSGLTRGRDNERFF. In DNA, the CDR3 is TGCGCCAGCAGCTTGAGTGGGTTAACGAGGGGGCGCGACAATGAGCGGTTCTTC. Supplemented by reference TRBV5-1 and TRBJ2-1, the full variable domain reads KAGVTQTPRYLIKTRGQQVTLSCSPISGHRSVSWYQQTPGQGLQFLFEYFSETQRNKGNFPGRFSGRQFSNSRSEMNVSTLELGDSALYLCASSLSGLTRGRDNERFFGPGTRLTVL.

This clonotype was seen many times. The chain combines TRBV27 with TRBJ1-2, with D possibly being TRBD1 (5 bases). The V end was cut by 4 bases, the J end by 8 bases, with 14 bases between. Germline V gene lookup returns CDR1 MNHEY and CDR2 SMNVEV (reference sequence). The CDR3 is 13 residues long. CDR3 DNA: TGTGCCAGCAGTTGGGACGGCCGAGGCGGCTACACCTTC. Its translation is CASSWDGRGGYTF.

At least ten counts were recorded for this clonotype. The chain is built from TRBV7-2 and TRBJ2-7; D gene unclear. CDR1 and CDR2 from the germline V gene are SGHTA and FQGNSA. CDR3 length: 14 amino acids. Trimming left V 4 bases short and J 2 bases short, with 12 bases between. This CDR3 reads CASSSPFRTYEQYF. The CDR3 nucleotides are TGTGCCAGCAGCTCCCCATTTCGGACCTACGAGCAGTACTTC.

The chain joins TRBV7-2 to TRBJ2-3; the match to TRBD1 covers 8 bases. J gave up 1 base and V 5 bases, and 11 bases lay outside the gene matches. The CDR3 is 17 amino acids. Germline assignment: CDR1 SGHTA and CDR2 FQGNSA. Here the CDR3 DNA reads TGTGCCAGCAGCCCCGCCGGGACAGGTTTCGGCACAGATACGCAGTATTTT. It yields the protein CASSPAGTGFGTDTQYF.

There are many counts of this clonotype. The chain uses TRBV20-1 and TRBJ2-6; D unclear. Germline values: CDR1 DFQATT, CDR2 SNEGSKA (reference sequence). The V end was cut by 3 bases, the J end by 0 bases, with 6 bases between. CDR3 length: 14 residues. The CDR3 spells CSASLTSGANVLTF. CDR3 bases: TGCAGTGCTAGCCTAACCTCTGGGGCCAACGTCCTGACTTTC.

There are many counts of this clonotype. The gene calls are TRBV2 and TRBJ1-2, with TRBD1 as a possible D gene (6 bases). Per the germline V gene, CDR1 is SNHLY and CDR2 is FYNNEI. The CDR3 is 15 residues long. Deletions cut 7 bases from V and 6 bases from J, with 21 bases between. CDR3 loop: CASTVGNRALNGYTF. Here the CDR3 DNA reads TGTGCCAGCACCGTGGGGAACAGGGCGCTTAATGGCTACACCTTC.

This clonotype was recorded many times. This sequence joins TRBV12-3 or TRBV12-4 and TRBJ2-1; no reliable D call. This CDR3 is 14 amino acids long. The V end was cut by 3 bases, the J end by 7 bases, with 13 bases between. The DNA for the CDR3 is TGTGCCAGCAGTTTGGTTCAGTACGGTAATGAGCAGTTCTTC. Its translation: CASSLVQYGNEQFF.

This clonotype was detected a few times. V gene TRBV7-8 combines with J gene TRBJ1-6; D is unresolved. The CDR3 consists of 13 residues. V was shortened by 3 bases and J by 10 bases, with 10 bases between the two germline ends. The germline CDR1 and CDR2 sequences are SGHVS and FQNEAQ. The CDR3 DNA reads as TGTGCCAGCAGCTTGCGGCGGGGATCACCCCTCCACTTT. It yields the protein CASSLRRGSPLHF. The variable domain in full, with the rest retrieved from reference TRBV7-8 and TRBJ1-6, is GAGVSQSPRYKVAKRGQDVALRCDPISGHVSLFWYQQALGQGPEFLTYFQNEAQLDKSGLPSDRFFAERPEGSVSTLKIQRTQQEDSAVYLCASSLRRGSPLHFGNGTRLTVT.

With respect to this clonotype: Germline is not matched at one junction end, which may reflect a read error. The chain joins TRBV12-3 or TRBV12-4 to TRBJ2-1; 7 positions match TRBD2. The CDR3 spans 16 residues. In nucleotides, the CDR3 is TGTGCCAGCAAAACTAAAGCGGGGCCATTTAATAATGAGCGGTTCTTC. Protein product: CASKTKAGPFNNERFF.

This clonotype was recorded only once. The chain combines TRBV29-1 with TRBJ2-1; a possible D gene is TRBD1 (6 bases). In germline, CDR1 is SQVTM, CDR2 ANQGSEA. The CDR3 is 13 residues long. Trimming removed 3 bases at V and 4 bases at J, with 10 bases between. CDR3 in DNA: TGCAGCGTTGATAAGACAGGTTACAATGAGCAGTTCTTC. Protein sequence: CSVDKTGYNEQFF.

This clonotype was seen repeatedly, ten times or more. This sequence joins TRBV29-1 and TRBJ2-5; tentative D call: TRBD1 (8 bases). The V gene lost 7 bases and the J gene lost 5 bases, with 17 bases spanning the gap. The CDR3 consists of 13 residues. Germline V gene lookup returns CDR1 SQVTM and CDR2 ANQGSEA. CDR3 coding DNA: TGCAGCGGCGAGACAGGGGAGGGGGAGACCCAGTACTTC. It translates to CSGETGEGETQYF.

As to this clonotype: A much larger clone sits a single nucleotide away, making a read error possible. The chain is built from TRBV5-5 and TRBJ2-1; 12 bases match TRBD1. V shed 4 bases, J shed 13 bases, and the junction held 15 bases outside the gene matches. CDR3 size: 16 residues. Per the germline V gene, CDR1 is SGHKS and CDR2 is YYEKEE (reference sequence). The CDR3 sequence is CASSVPGQGARETQFF. The CDR3 DNA reads TGTGCCAGCAGCGTCCCGGGACAGGGGGCGCGTGAGACCCAGTTCTTC.

Only one count was recorded for this clonotype. A single base separates this from a much larger clone, so it may be a read error. The V and J genes are TRBV6-1 and TRBJ2-1, with unresolved D. The V end was cut by 2 bases, the J end by 10 bases, with 24 bases between. Germline V gives CDR1 MNHNS, CDR2 SASEGT. This CDR3 has 17 residues. The CDR3 sequence: CASSESPGGVSSYEQFF. The DNA of the CDR3 is TGTGCCAGCAGTGAAAGCCCAGGTGGAGTAAGCTCCTACGAGCAGTTCTTC.

Concerning this clonotype itself: It is unclear where the CDR3 begins or ends on the DNA, so no DNA is shown, and the CDR3 is as TCRdb lists it. V gene TRBV11-1 combines with J gene TRBJ1-4. The germline CDR1 and CDR2 sequences are SGHAT and FQDESV (reference sequence). The CDR3 region is 22 residues in length, termini included. CDR3 sequence reads: CASSTDGVGYTFGSGTNEKLFF.

In its sample, this clonotype was seen once. The V gene is TRBV4-3, the J gene TRBJ2-7, with D possibly TRBD1 on 6 matching bases. Germline V lookup: CDR1 LGHNA, CDR2 YSLEER. The germline V and J ends were trimmed by 2 bases and 3 bases, with 20 bases remaining between them. The CDR3 runs to 17 residues. For the CDR3, the DNA is TGCGCCAGCAGCCAACTGCGACCGGGACACCCTAACTACGAGCAGTACTTC. Protein product: CASSQLRPGHPNYEQYF.

The V call is TRBV6-2 or TRBV6-3, the J call TRBJ1-1; no definite D call. With 6 bases removed from V and 5 bases from J, the gap between germline ends came to 16 bases. CDR1 and CDR2 from the germline V gene are MNHEY and SVGEGT. The CDR3 length is 14 residues. CDR3 amino acids: CASRPPWPETEAFF. The CDR3 coding sequence is TGTGCCAGCAGGCCCCCATGGCCGGAGACTGAAGCTTTCTTT.

This clonotype was found many times. This could be a read error, since a much larger clone is one nucleotide away. The CDR3 DNA reads as TGCAGCGGCGCAGACGGTCGGGAGACCCAGTACTTC. Protein sequence: CSGADGRETQYF. The rearrangement links TRBV29-1 to TRBJ2-5; D call uncertain. From germline, CDR1 is SQVTM and CDR2 ANQGSEA. The CDR3 extends over 12 amino acids. The ends were cut back, 7 bases at V and 5 bases at J, with 14 bases in the middle.

This clonotype was recorded many times. The chain recombines TRBV25-1 with TRBJ2-1; a weak D match, TRBD2 (6 bases). V lost 8 bases and J lost 0, with 11 bases in between. CDR1 is MGHDK, CDR2 SYGVNS, per germline. The CDR3 is 14 amino acids. The CDR3 sequence is CASRRAGSYNEQFF. The DNA for the CDR3 is TGTGCCAGCCGGAGGGCAGGCTCCTACAATGAGCAGTTCTTC.

This clonotype came up a few times. J is TRBJ1-4 and V is TRBV5-6; 7 bases agree with TRBD1. CDR1 SGHDT and CDR2 YYEEEE come from the germline V gene. Losses at the gene ends were 3 bases for V and 7 bases for J; bases not matched to a gene: 6. The CDR3 has 14 residues. The CDR3 DNA reads as TGTGCCAGCAGCTCCAGACAGGGTAGTGAAAAACTGTTTTTT. As protein: CASSSRQGSEKLFF.

This clonotype was seen many times. The chain has TRBV3-1 and TRBJ2-3; D gene uncertain. With 1 base removed from V and 4 bases from J, the gap between germline ends came to 0 bases. Germline V lookup: CDR1 LGHDT, CDR2 YNNKEL (reference sequence). The CDR3 spans 11 residues. This CDR3 is CASSQADTQYF. In nucleotides, the CDR3 is TGTGCCAGCAGCCAAGCAGATACGCAGTATTTT.

Notes on this clonotype: A clone one base away is much larger, so this may be a read error. The V and J genes are TRBV28 and TRBJ2-1, with TRBD2 as a possible D gene (6 bases). In germline, CDR1 is MDHEN, CDR2 SYDVKM. The ends were cut back, 11 bases at V and 4 bases at J, with 21 bases in the middle. CDR3 length: 15 residues. CDR3 sequence: CAALGTSRLYNEQFF. The CDR3 nucleotides read TGTGCCGCCCTCGGAACTAGCCGACTTTACAATGAGCAGTTCTTC.

This clonotype appeared once. The chain recombines TRBV20-1 with TRBJ2-3; TRBD2 aligns across 11 bases. CDR1 is DFQATT and CDR2 is SNEGSKA in the germline V gene (reference sequence). The CDR3 has 14 amino acids. The J segment lost 3 bases and the V segment lost 5 bases, leaving 4 bases of the junction unmatched. DNA for the CDR3: TGCAGTGCTTTTAGCGGGGGGGGAACAGATACGCAGTATTTT. Protein product: CSAFSGGGTDTQYF.

Remarks on this clonotype: A much more abundant neighbour one base away suggests this may be a read error. The gene calls are TRBV11-2 and TRBJ2-7; 7 bases fit TRBD1. J lost 7 bases, V lost 6 bases, and 15 bases had no gene match. Per germline, CDR1 SGHAT and CDR2 FQNNGV. The CDR3 consists of 15 residues. Written as DNA, the CDR3 is TGTGCCAGCAGTCAGACCGGGACAGATCTCAATGAGCAGTACTTC. Encoded protein: CASSQTGTDLNEQYF. Filled out from reference TRBV11-2 and TRBJ2-7, the complete variable domain reads EAGVAQSPRYKIIEKRQSVAFWCNPISGHATLYWYQQILGQGPKLLIQFQNNGVVDDSQLPKDRFSAERLKGVDSTLKIQPAKLEDSAVYLCASSQTGTDLNEQYFGPGTRLTVT.